The subject of this entry is one TCR beta chain. Assay used: immunoSEQ multiplex PCR; TCRdb lists only in-frame clones, some missing. The data hold about 380,000 clones, with more than 70% observed a single time. Cohorts were based on clinical histories the participants reported. The junction had 4 bases not matched to a gene; V was cut back by 6 bases and J by 2 bases. CDR1 is MNHEY, CDR2 SVGAGI, per germline. This CDR3 has 14 amino acids. These data originate in a study of blood T cell repertoires in COVID-19. The sequence came from a man aged 25 to 40 who had recovered from COVID-19. The sequenced sample was PBMCs or T cells enriched from blood (not recorded which). The genes are TRBV6-5 and TRBJ2-7; TRBD2 matches at 10 bases. DNA for the CDR3: TGTGCCAGCAGGGCGGGACTAGCGCCCTACGAGCAGTACTTC. It yields the protein CASRAGLAPYEQYF.